These 27 T cell receptor beta chains came from one sample sequenced in a study of blood T cell repertoires in COVID-19 (dated by TCRdb to the early 2020s). The library was prepared using the immunoSEQ multiplex PCR assay. Drawn from immuneACCESS, this table holds only the in-frame rearrangements with V and J called that TCRdb kept. Clones are partly lost; checked studies trace under half to an unresolved V gene and leave the rest unexplained. This sample comprises under 40,000 clones, 80% to 90% of them detected only once. The ten largest clones add up to 24% of the sample. Input material: peripheral blood. The source is a man aged 50-59 years with active or convalescent COVID-19.

This clone has just a few counts. This sequence joins TRBV5-4 and TRBJ2-7; TRBD1 might be the D (6 bases). V lost 2 bases, J lost 4 bases, and 16 bases lay in between. This CDR3 comprises 15 residues. Germline-derived CDR1 and CDR2 are SGHNT and YYREEE (reference sequence). CDR3 in amino acids: CASSFKQGLGYEQYF. As DNA, the CDR3 is TGTGCCAGCAGCTTCAAACAGGGTTTAGGATACGAGCAGTACTTC.

The rearrangement uses TRBV27 and TRBJ2-7; TRBD1 matches at 10 bases. The junction had 9 bases not matched to a gene; V was cut back by 4 bases and J by 3 bases. This CDR3 has 16 residues. CDR1 is MNHEY, CDR2 SMNVEV, per germline (reference sequence). The CDR3 DNA follows: TGTGCCAGCAGTTCTGGGACCGGGACAGGGGTCTACGAGCAGTACTTC. It codes for CASSSGTGTGVYEQYF.

This clone was counted a single time. J is TRBJ2-2 and V is TRBV27, with 9 bases that match TRBD1. The CDR3 contains 14 residues. In germline, CDR1 is MNHEY, CDR2 SMNVEV (reference sequence). V shed 3 bases, J shed 4 bases, and the junction held 0 bases outside the gene matches. The CDR3 DNA is TGTGCCAGCAGTTTGGACAGGGGCACCGGGGAGCTGTTTTTT. It specifies CASSLDRGTGELFF.

The chain is built from TRBV19 and TRBJ1-3, with TRBD1 matching over 7 bases. The CDR3 has 14 residues. V lost 6 bases and J lost 6; bases outside the gene matches: 8. CDR1 and CDR2 (germline): LNHDA, SQIVND (reference sequence). CDR3 bases: TGTGCCAGTAGCCGGGGGACAGCCGAAAACACCATATATTTT. Amino acid sequence: CASSRGTAENTIYF.

The rearrangement uses TRBV6-2 or TRBV6-3 and TRBJ2-1; D unclear. V lost 3 bases, J lost 7 bases, and 7 bases lay in between. Germline CDR1 reads MNHEY; CDR2 reads SVGEGT. There are 12 residues in the CDR3. Here the CDR3 DNA reads TGTGCCAGCAGTTATTATACTAATGAGCAGTTCTTC. Protein product: CASSYYTNEQFF.

CDR3 DNA: TGCGCCAGCTTCGGAGGACTTACGCAGTATTTT. It translates to CASFGGLTQYF. The rearrangement uses TRBV4-1 and TRBJ2-3, with TRBD2 as a possible D gene (5 bases). The V end lost 8 bases, the J end lost 8 bases, and 11 bases lay between the germline ends. CDR1 is MGHRA and CDR2 is YSYEKL in the germline V gene. This CDR3 has 11 residues.

The rearrangement uses TRBV27 and TRBJ2-2; 7 bases line up with TRBD2. Germline CDR1 and CDR2: MNHEY and SMNVEV (reference sequence). This CDR3 contains 16 residues. V trimming: 10 bases; J trimming: 7 bases; junction bases outside the gene matches: 18. The CDR3 here is CATSRSPGLQIGELFF. The CDR3 nucleotides read TGTGCCACCTCCCGATCTCCGGGACTACAAATCGGGGAGCTGTTTTTT.

This clone was recorded only once. The chain combines TRBV7-3 with TRBJ1-1; 8 nucleotides agree with TRBD1. V gave up 4 bases and J gave up 1 base; unmatched junction bases: 2. This CDR3 has 14 amino acids. CDR1 and CDR2 from the germline V gene are SGHTA and FQGTGA. CDR3 sequence: CASSWTGRNTEAFF. In nucleotides, the CDR3 is TGTGCCAGCAGCTGGACAGGGAGGAACACTGAAGCTTTCTTT.

A single count supports this clone. The chain links TRBV18 to TRBJ1-2; 7 nucleotides agree with TRBD1. Germline CDR1 KGHSH, CDR2 LQKENI. This CDR3 is 13 amino acids long. V gave up 6 bases and J gave up 4 bases; unmatched junction bases: 5. The CDR3 DNA is TGTGCCAGCTCCCCCGACAGGGTCTATGGCTACACCTTC. Its translation is CASSPDRVYGYTF.

The gene calls are TRBV5-1 and TRBJ2-7; 9 positions agree with TRBD2. This CDR3 comprises 15 residues. The V gene's germline CDR1 is SGHRS and CDR2 YFSETQ. Trimming at V came to 4 bases and at J to 4 bases, leaving 9 bases not matched to a gene. The CDR3 nucleotides read TGCGCCAGCAGCCGACTAGCGGAGCCCGCTTACGAGCAGTACTTC. Translation gives CASSRLAEPAYEQYF.

The chain employs TRBV15 and TRBJ1-3; D is unresolved. CDR1 LNHNV and CDR2 YYDKDF come from the germline V gene (reference sequence). This CDR3 has 16 residues. Trimming took 0 bases from V and 4 from J, leaving 13 bases between them. CDR3 sequence reads: CATSRDLAGSGNTIYF. The CDR3 DNA reads TGTGCCACCAGCAGAGATCTGGCGGGATCAGGAAACACCATATATTTT.

A single count supports this clone. The V and J genes are TRBV7-8 and TRBJ1-3; TRBD1 matches at 8 bases. With 6 bases clipped from V and 4 bases from J, the junction kept 2 bases outside the gene matches. CDR1 and CDR2 (germline): SGHVS, FQNEAQ. The CDR3 length is 13 residues. This CDR3 reads CASRRDRGNTIYF. The DNA for the CDR3 is TGTGCCAGCAGGCGGGACAGGGGAAACACCATATATTTT.

This chain links TRBV7-8 with TRBJ1-2, with no clear D. Per germline, CDR1 SGHVS and CDR2 FQNEAQ. CDR3 length equals 15 residues. V was shortened by 4 bases and J by 0 bases, with 12 bases between the two germline ends. The CDR3 loop reads CASSSERAANYGYTF. DNA of the CDR3: TGTGCCAGCAGCTCCGAGCGCGCGGCTAACTATGGCTACACCTTC.

The chain recombines TRBV4-2 with TRBJ1-4; D is undetermined. Per germline, CDR1 LGHNA and CDR2 YNFKEQ. The germline V and J ends were trimmed by 4 bases and 8 bases, with 11 bases remaining between them. This CDR3 has 13 amino acids. This CDR3 is CASSRERSEKLFF. The CDR3 DNA sequence: TGTGCCAGCAGCCGAGAACGGTCGGAAAAACTGTTTTTT.

J is TRBJ1-2 and V is TRBV19; 8 nucleotides match TRBD1. CDR1 and CDR2 (germline): LNHDA, SQIVND (reference sequence). CDR3 length: 17 amino acids. V lost 7 bases to trimming and J lost 4 bases; unmatched junction nucleotides: 17. The CDR3 here is CASKIDRGVEGTYGYTF. The CDR3 DNA is TGTGCCAGTAAAATTGACAGGGGAGTAGAAGGAACCTATGGCTACACCTTC. Looking up the rest from reference TRBV19 and TRBJ1-2 gives the full variable domain: DGGITQSPKYLFRKEGQNVTLSCEQNLNHDAMYWYRQDPGQGLRLIYYSQIVNDFQKGDIAEGYSVSREKKESFPLTVTSAQKNPTAFYLCASKIDRGVEGTYGYTFGSGTRLTVV.

The chain is built from TRBV7-9 and TRBJ1-5; the D gene is possibly TRBD1 (6 bases). V lost 5 bases and J 5 bases, leaving 10 bases between the germline ends. Germline CDR1 SEHNR, CDR2 FQNEAQ (reference sequence). CDR3 length equals 13 residues. Written as DNA, the CDR3 is TGTGCCAGCAGCAATTCAGGGGATCAGCCCCAGCATTTT. Protein sequence: CASSNSGDQPQHF.

This sequence joins TRBV6-5 and TRBJ2-5; possibly TRBD1 for D (5 bases). The germline V and J ends were trimmed by 2 bases and 4 bases, with 17 bases remaining between them. CDR3 length equals 16 residues. Germline CDR1 is MNHEY and CDR2 is SVGAGI. CDR3 sequence reads: CASSYGIRVRGETQYF. The CDR3 bases are TGTGCCAGCAGTTACGGGATCAGGGTTAGGGGAGAGACCCAGTACTTC.

V gene TRBV12-3 or TRBV12-4 combines with J gene TRBJ1-2; 7 nucleotides match TRBD1. After removal of 7 bases from V and 4 bases from J, the junction contained 6 bases not matched to a gene. The CDR3 is 13 amino acids. The DNA for the CDR3 is TGTGCCAGCAACTCAGGGGGAGGCTATGGCTACACCTTC. Protein product: CASNSGGGYGYTF.

The CDR3 reads CAWSGDLRNEKLFF. CDR3 bases: TGTGCCTGGAGCGGGGACTTACGCAATGAAAAACTGTTTTTT. V usage is TRBV30 and J usage is TRBJ1-4; D might be TRBD1 (5 bases). CDR1 is GTSNPN, CDR2 SVGIG, per germline (reference sequence). V lost 3 bases and J lost 5, with 13 bases in between. The CDR3 runs 14 residues. Full variable domain (remainder filled in from reference TRBV30 and TRBJ1-4): SQTIHQWPATLVQPVGSPLSLECTVEGTSNPNLYWYRQAAGRGLQLLFYSVGIGQISSEVPQNLSASRPQDRQFILSSKKLLLSDSGFYLCAWSGDLRNEKLFFGSGTQLSVL.

Points on this clone: One end of the junction is discordant with germline, which a read error may explain. The chain links TRBV24-1 to TRBJ1-2; perhaps TRBD1 as D (5 bases). This CDR3 comprises 14 residues. The germline V gene has CDR1 KGHDR and CDR2 SFDVKD. The CDR3 loop is CATRDSGGYYGYTF. The CDR3 DNA sequence: TGTGCCACCCGTGACAGTGGAGGATACTATGGCTACACCTTC.

The chain has TRBV4-1 and TRBJ1-2; no firm D call. CDR3 length: 14 amino acids. Trimming left V 0 bases short and J 4 bases short, with 9 bases between. Germline loops: CDR1 MGHRA, CDR2 YSYEKL. The CDR3 protein is CASSQDYTSYGYTF. CDR3 DNA: TGCGCCAGCAGCCAAGATTACACAAGCTATGGCTACACCTTC.

The CDR3 region is CASSSWGEGEQYF. CDR3 bases: TGTGCCAGCAGCTCCTGGGGGGAAGGCGAGCAGTACTTC. The rearrangement uses TRBV7-3 and TRBJ2-7, with a tentative D call TRBD2 (6 bases). Trimming pared 4 bases from V and 6 bases from J, leaving 13 bases between. Germline V gene sequence: CDR1 SGHTA, CDR2 FQGTGA. This CDR3 region has 13 residues. Looking up the rest from reference TRBV7-3 and TRBJ2-7 gives the full variable domain: GAGVSQTPSNKVTEKGKYVELRCDPISGHTALYWYRQSLGQGPEFLIYFQGTGAADDSGLPNDRFFAVRPEGSVSTLKIQRTERGDSAVYLCASSSWGEGEQYFGPGTRLTVT.

CDR3 loop: CASKAGLGNQPQHF. CDR3 in DNA: TGTGCCAGTAAAGCAGGGCTGGGCAATCAGCCCCAGCATTTT. The V gene is TRBV19, the J gene TRBJ1-5; possibly TRBD1 for D (5 bases). CDR1 is LNHDA, CDR2 SQIVND, per germline (reference sequence). CDR3 length equals 14 residues. Between the trimmed V and J ends, which lost 7 bases and 2 bases, there was a span of 12 bases.

The chain carries TRBV7-3 and TRBJ2-3, with 9 bases that match TRBD2. The CDR3 covers 14 residues. CDR1 is SGHTA, CDR2 FQGTGA, per germline. V was pared by 4 bases and J by 3 bases, with 2 bases of the junction left unmatched. DNA of the CDR3: TGTGCCAGCAGCTCCCTAGCGGGAACAGATACGCAGTATTTT. It specifies CASSSLAGTDTQYF.

V usage is TRBV7-8 and J usage is TRBJ1-5, with D unresolved. Germline loops: CDR1 SGHVS, CDR2 FQNEAQ. The CDR3 covers 17 residues. V was shortened by 5 bases and J by 0 bases, with 17 bases between the two germline ends. CDR3 nucleotide sequence: TGTGCCAGCAGCGGGCCGGCGGGAGGGAATAGCAATCAGCCCCAGCATTTT. It yields the protein CASSGPAGGNSNQPQHF.

The chain couples TRBV5-5 to TRBJ2-1; 13 bases fit TRBD2. The germline gives CDR1 SGHKS, CDR2 YYEKEE (reference sequence). The trim removed 3 bases at V and 8 bases at J, leaving 5 bases unmatched. This CDR3 is built from 15 residues. The CDR3 coding sequence is TGTGCCAGCAGCTACCGACTAGCGGGAGGTGATGAGCAGTTCTTC. Translating it yields CASSYRLAGGDEQFF.

This chain joins TRBV10-3 and TRBJ2-1, with TRBD2 as a possible D gene (6 bases). With 10 bases removed from V and 8 bases from J, the gap between germline ends came to 21 bases. The CDR3 is 14 amino acids. The germline V gene encodes CDR1 ENHRY and CDR2 SYGVKD. CDR3 residues: CATVSGLLGYEQFF. CDR3 DNA sequence: TGTGCCACCGTTAGCGGTCTCCTGGGGTATGAGCAGTTCTTC.